A single sample gave rise to the 27 T cell receptor beta chains below, sequenced in a study of PD-1 blockade in classical Hodgkin lymphoma. Relapse after autologous stem cell transplantation occurred in every patient, and brentuximab vedotin exposure varied. The protocol was immunoSEQ multiplex PCR, while the TCRdb copy is restricted to in-frame clones and leaves out a portion. The repertoire holds some 93,000 clones, with roughly 92% as singletons. Source: peripheral blood mononuclear cells (PBMCs), taken at baseline. These receptors originate from a human donor with classical Hodgkin lymphoma.

J is TRBJ2-1 and V is TRBV6-5; 9 nucleotides match TRBD2. The CDR3 consists of 14 residues. Per germline, CDR1 MNHEY and CDR2 SVGAGI. The V and J ends lost 2 bases and 5 bases, in that order; junction bases with no gene match: 1. The CDR3 DNA reads TGTGCCAGCAGTTACCTAGCGGGGAACAATGAGCAGTTCTTC. Amino acids: CASSYLAGNNEQFF.

The rearrangement uses TRBV6-5 and TRBJ2-3, with TRBD2 identical over 11 bases. The V and J ends lost 10 bases and 4 bases, in that order; junction bases with no gene match: 7. CDR3 length: 14 amino acids. Germline-derived CDR1 and CDR2 are MNHEY and SVGAGI. CDR3 nucleotides: TGTGCCACCAGACTAGCGGGACTACCAGATACGCAGTATTTT. Amino acids: CATRLAGLPDTQYF.

The CDR3 reads CASSLERGANYGYTF. The CDR3 coding sequence is TGTGCCAGCAGCTTAGAACGGGGGGCGAACTATGGCTACACCTTC. The rearrangement uses TRBV11-2 and TRBJ1-2, with D possibly TRBD1 on 6 matching bases. The CDR3 runs to 15 residues. The germline gives CDR1 SGHAT, CDR2 FQNNGV. Trimming left V 0 bases short and J 2 bases short, with 10 bases between.

The chain uses TRBV19 and TRBJ2-1; D not certain. Trimming took off 5 bases at V and 6 bases at J, with 8 bases between the two ends. The CDR3 spans 12 residues. Germline loops: CDR1 LNHDA, CDR2 SQIVND (reference sequence). CDR3 sequence: CASSRAVNEQFF. CDR3 nucleotides: TGTGCCAGTAGTCGGGCAGTCAATGAGCAGTTCTTC.

This chain uses TRBV4-1 with TRBJ2-7, with D possibly TRBD2 on 7 matching bases. Trimming took 2 bases from V and 5 from J, leaving 22 bases between them. This CDR3 is built from 17 residues. Germline-derived CDR1 and CDR2 are MGHRA and YSYEKL. CDR3 DNA: TGCGCCAGCAGCCAACTTCATCCCCCCGGGGGGCTGGACGAGCAGTACTTC. Translating gives CASSQLHPPGGLDEQYF.

The V call is TRBV5-1, the J call TRBJ2-5, with D perhaps TRBD1 or TRBD2 (5 bases each). Germline-derived CDR1 and CDR2 are SGHRS and YFSETQ. V dropped 0 bases and J dropped 1 base, with 16 bases sitting between them. CDR3 length: 17 amino acids. CDR3 nucleotide sequence: TGCGCCAGCAGCTTGGCGGTTGTCAGTGGGGGCCAAGAGACCCAGTACTTC. Residues: CASSLAVVSGGQETQYF.

The chain carries TRBV30 and TRBJ1-4; 10 bases map to TRBD1. The CDR3 sequence is 13 residues long. The V segment lost 5 bases and the J segment 7 bases; nucleotides outside the gene matches: 4. Germline CDR1 GTSNPN, CDR2 SVGIG (reference sequence). DNA for the CDR3: TGTGCCTGGGGGACAGGGGAGGTTGAAAAACTGTTTTTT. It encodes CAWGTGEVEKLFF.

The rearrangement uses TRBV6-6 and TRBJ2-2, with 8 bases fitting TRBD2. Germline V CDR1 and CDR2: MNHNY, SVGAGI (reference sequence). The CDR3 runs 16 residues. After removal of 8 bases from V and 0 bases from J, the junction contained 8 bases not matched to a gene. For the CDR3, the DNA is TGTGCCAGCGCGAGCGCCGGGAGGGCGAACACCGGGGAGCTGTTTTTT. It specifies CASASAGRANTGELFF.

The J gene is TRBJ2-1, the V gene TRBV19; D remains ambiguous. CDR1 LNHDA and CDR2 SQIVND come from the germline V gene (reference sequence). V lost 1 base, J lost 12 bases, and 16 bases lay in between. The CDR3 is 14 amino acids. CDR3 in amino acids: CASSIVAQSLGQFF. The CDR3 DNA follows: TGTGCCAGTAGTATAGTCGCACAGTCTCTCGGGCAGTTCTTC.

The chain combines TRBV19 with TRBJ1-4, with a possible D match to TRBD1 (5 bases). CDR1 and CDR2 from the germline V gene are LNHDA and SQIVND (reference sequence). This CDR3 is 16 amino acids long. Trimming took off 5 bases at V and 5 bases at J, with 18 bases between the two ends. DNA for the CDR3: TGTGCCAGTAGTCCGCCGGGACGGAGCGTGAATGAAAAACTGTTTTTT. Protein sequence: CASSPPGRSVNEKLFF.

The chain recombines TRBV6-6 with TRBJ1-5; the D is unclear. V was shortened by 6 bases and J by 5 bases, with 11 bases between the two germline ends. Germline V gene sequence: CDR1 MNHNY, CDR2 SVGAGI (reference sequence). The CDR3 has 13 residues. Here the CDR3 reads CASSRGYDQPQHF. The CDR3 coding sequence is TGTGCCAGCAGCCGGGGATACGATCAGCCCCAGCATTTT.

This clone appeared a single time. The chain carries TRBV9 and TRBJ2-1, with D possibly matching TRBD2 (5 bases). CDR3 size: 14 residues. Germline V lookup: CDR1 SGDLS, CDR2 YYNGEE. Trimming left V 5 bases short and J 4 bases short, with 13 bases between. The CDR3, as DNA: TGTGCCAGCAGGGGGTATGAGGGTTACAATGAGCAGTTCTTC. Its protein is CASRGYEGYNEQFF.

This clone appeared once. V gene TRBV7-9 combines with J gene TRBJ2-7; 9 bases match TRBD1. V shed 5 bases, J shed 1 base, and the junction held 3 bases outside the gene matches. This CDR3 is built from 14 residues. The germline V gene has CDR1 SEHNR and CDR2 FQNEAQ (reference sequence). The CDR3 here is CASSGTGISYEQYF. The DNA for the CDR3 is TGTGCCAGCAGCGGGACAGGGATATCCTACGAGCAGTACTTC.

The chain carries TRBV6-6 and TRBJ1-2; D is possibly TRBD1 (6 bases). Germline CDR1 reads MNHNY; CDR2 reads SVGAGI (reference sequence). The CDR3 covers 13 residues. V lost 0 bases, J lost 6 bases, and 8 bases lay in between. The CDR3 protein is CASSYSAGDGYTF. In DNA, the CDR3 is TGTGCCAGCAGTTACTCGGCAGGGGATGGCTACACCTTC.

On this clone: At one end the junction does not follow the germline gene, possibly because of a read error. The chain links TRBV6-1 to TRBJ2-1; perhaps TRBD2 as D (5 bases). Germline lookup yields CDR1 MNHNS and CDR2 SASEGT. There are 12 residues in the CDR3. The CDR3 loop reads CASSQAENEQFF. The CDR3 bases are TGTGCCAGCAGTCAAGCGGAGAATGAGCAGTTCTTC.

The chain recombines TRBV30 with TRBJ2-7, with 10 bases identical to TRBD2. CDR3 length equals 16 residues. Germline V gene lookup returns CDR1 GTSNPN and CDR2 SVGIG (reference sequence). The trim removed 2 bases at V and 1 base at J, leaving 8 bases unmatched. The CDR3 DNA follows: TGTGCCTGGAGTACCCTAGCGGGAGATCTGTCCTACGAGCAGTACTTC. Protein sequence: CAWSTLAGDLSYEQYF.

V gene TRBV4-1 combines with J gene TRBJ2-7, with D possibly being TRBD1 or TRBD2 (7 bases each). V was pared by 3 bases and J by 1 base, with 13 bases between. Germline V gene lookup returns CDR1 MGHRA and CDR2 YSYEKL. The CDR3 totals 15 residues. The CDR3: CASSQGGDRSYEQYF. DNA of the CDR3: TGCGCCAGCAGCCAGGGGGGGGACAGATCCTACGAGCAGTACTTC.

This clone came up once. The rearrangement links TRBV6-1 to TRBJ2-7, with D possibly matching TRBD1 (6 bases). Looked up from germline, CDR1 is MNHNS and CDR2 is SASEGT. Trimming removed 5 bases from V and 2 bases from J, with 16 bases in between. This CDR3 has 15 residues. The CDR3 loop is CASSSNLQGTYEQYF. The CDR3 DNA reads TGTGCCAGCAGTTCTAACCTACAGGGAACCTACGAGCAGTACTTC.

The chain has TRBV5-6 and TRBJ1-1, with no clear D. V was pared by 4 bases and J by 0 bases, with 7 bases between. Germline V gene data show CDR1 as SGHDT and CDR2 as YYEEEE. This CDR3 has 13 residues. CDR3 coding DNA: TGTGCCAGCAGCCCAACACTGAACACTGAAGCTTTCTTT. Translated: CASSPTLNTEAFF.

The chain joins TRBV19 to TRBJ2-7, with 9 bases fitting TRBD1. The CDR3 consists of 14 residues. V trimming: 5 bases; J trimming: 3 bases; junction bases outside the gene matches: 5. Germline lookup yields CDR1 LNHDA and CDR2 SQIVND (reference sequence). In DNA form, the CDR3 reads TGTGCCAGTAGTGAGACAGGGGGTCACTACGAGCAGTACTTC. Protein product: CASSETGGHYEQYF.

V and J are TRBV18 and TRBJ2-7, with no clear D. V was pared by 0 bases and J by 2 bases, with 8 bases between. CDR1 is KGHSH and CDR2 is LQKENI in the germline V gene. The CDR3 length is 14 residues. The CDR3 loop reads CASSPPGQTYEQYF. Here the CDR3 DNA reads TGTGCCAGCTCACCACCGGGTCAGACCTACGAGCAGTACTTC.

This rearrangement joins TRBV4-1 to TRBJ2-7, with a possible D match to TRBD2 (6 bases). Germline CDR1 reads MGHRA; CDR2 reads YSYEKL. Trimming removed 3 bases at V and 5 bases at J, with 14 bases between. The CDR3 covers 14 residues. DNA for the CDR3: TGCGCCAGCAGCCACGACGGGAGAAGGAACGAGCAGTACTTC. Translating gives CASSHDGRRNEQYF.

The chain has TRBV4-1 and TRBJ2-7; 7 nucleotides match TRBD1. Germline V gene sequence: CDR1 MGHRA, CDR2 YSYEKL. Losses at the gene ends were 2 bases for V and 4 bases for J; bases not matched to a gene: 14. This CDR3 has 17 amino acids. DNA for the CDR3: TGCGCCAGCAGCCAACACTCGGTGGGACAGAATCGGTACGAGCAGTACTTC. Protein sequence: CASSQHSVGQNRYEQYF.

The rearrangement uses TRBV29-1 and TRBJ1-6; tentatively, D is TRBD1 (5 bases). Trimming left V 5 bases short and J 7 bases short, with 12 bases between. In germline, CDR1 is SQVTM, CDR2 ANQGSEA. The CDR3 covers 13 residues. CDR3 bases: TGCAGCGTTCGCGGGACGGCCAATTCACCCCTCCACTTT. It is translated as CSVRGTANSPLHF.

The chain joins TRBV6-1 to TRBJ2-5, with D tentatively TRBD1 (5 bases). The CDR3 runs 13 residues. Germline CDR1 MNHNS, CDR2 SASEGT. Trimming shortened V by 4 bases and J by 2 bases, and 8 bases separated the two germline ends. The CDR3 DNA sequence: TGTGCCAGCAGTGGAGACAGACAAGAGACCCAGTACTTC. Amino acids: CASSGDRQETQYF.

J is TRBJ2-5 and V is TRBV28; 7 positions agree with TRBD1. V dropped 10 bases and J dropped 8; count of bases not matched to a gene: 13. Germline loops: CDR1 MDHEN, CDR2 SYDVKM. CDR3 length: 13 residues. CDR3 loop: CAIARDSKRTQYF. In DNA form, the CDR3 reads TGTGCCATCGCGAGGGACAGCAAGAGAACCCAGTACTTC.

This clone was detected a few times. The chain is built from TRBV6-4 and TRBJ2-7; 8 bases fit TRBD2. Germline assignment: CDR1 MRHNA and CDR2 SNTAGT. The V segment lost 1 base and the J segment 2 bases; nucleotides outside the gene matches: 10. The CDR3 totals 17 residues. The CDR3 sequence is CASSDFPSGWGPYEQYF. CDR3 bases: TGTGCCAGCAGTGACTTTCCTAGCGGGTGGGGCCCCTACGAGCAGTACTTC.